These T cell receptor beta chains were read from a single sample in a study of CD8 T cells in Susac syndrome. TCRdb reprocessed the immunoSEQ multiplex PCR reads via MiXCR and lists one record per CDR3 protein. The sample holds approximately 80,000 distinct CDR3 sequences, approximately 94% seen once. Sequenced sample: CD8+ T cells from PBMCs. Source of these receptors: a human donor with Susac syndrome. CDR3s include the opening cysteine and the closing phenylalanine or tryptophan. A D gene is named only where the DNA matches it firmly. Clone size is given for some rows only: seen once, a few or many times, or a class if the clone is expanded.

D gene	clone size	V gene	J gene	CDR3 DNA	CDR3 protein
TRBD2	-	TRBV27	TRBJ2-4	TGTGCCAGCAGTCGTGGCGGGGGCAAAAACATTCAGTACTTC	CASSRGGGKNIQYF
-	-	TRBV7-9	TRBJ2-5	TGTGCCAGCGGCGGACAGGGAGGGGAGACCCAGTACTTC	CASGGQGGETQYF
-	-	TRBV19	TRBJ1-1	TGTGCCAGCAGCTCGGGAGATACTGAAGCTTTCTTT	CASSSGDTEAFF
TRBD2	-	TRBV5-6	TRBJ2-3	TGTGCCAGCAGCTTGGGACTAGCGGTCACAGATACGCAGTATTTT	CASSLGLAVTDTQYF
-	-	TRBV7-9	TRBJ1-2	TGTGCCAGCATCCTAAGCCCGACAGGAGACTATGGCTACACCTTC	CASILSPTGDYGYTF
-	-	TRBV20-1	TRBJ2-2	TGCAGTGCTATTGACAGAGACCTCGGGCACCGGGGAGCTGTTTTT	CSAIDRDLGHRGAVF
-	-	TRBV9	TRBJ2-2	TGTGCCAGCAGCTTCTCCCCGAACACCGGGGAGCTGTTTTTT	CASSFSPNTGELFF
-	-	TRBV9	TRBJ2-1	TGTGCCAGCAGCGGAGACAGCTACAATGAGCAGTTCTTC	CASSGDSYNEQFF
-	-	TRBV29-1	TRBJ1-2	TGCAGCGTCCCGGGACCTGACTATGGCTACACCTTC	CSVPGPDYGYTF
TRBD2	-	TRBV11-2	TRBJ2-2	TGTGCCAGCAGCTTAGAGAAGCGGGGGGCTTCCGACGGGGAGCTGTTTTTT	CASSLEKRGASDGELFF
-	-	TRBV21-1	TRBJ1-5	TGTGCCAGCAGCTCTCTCCTCGACAGGGGGGACCAGCCCCAGCATTTT	CASSSLLDRGDQPQHF
TRBD2	once	TRBV15	TRBJ2-5	TGTGCCACCAGCAGAGATAGCGGGGGGGCAGAGACCCAGTACTTC	CATSRDSGGAETQYF